This T cell receptor (beta chain) was retrieved from a study of response to subunit inactivated influenza vaccine. Notes on the study in general: That few new T cells are recruited by each seasonal influenza vaccination was the authors' suggestion.

Via MiXCR, TCRdb re-called the RT-PCR reads, giving one row per CDR3 protein. The sample consists of under 500,000 distinct CDR3 sequences, roughly 9.8% of them appearing once. Germline assignment: CDR1 LNHNV and CDR2 YYDKDF (reference sequence). The CDR3 is 13 residues long. J was trimmed by 9 bases and V by 3 bases; bases with no gene match: 6. Concerning this clonotype: The target antigen is unknown.

The sample here was PBMCs from blood, taken roughly 45 days after vaccination. The V gene is TRBV15, the J gene TRBJ2-7, with TRBD1 matching over 9 bases. The sequence was collected from a man in his fifties or sixties who received an inactivated influenza vaccine. The CDR3 sequence: CATSRAGQGGQYF. In DNA form, the CDR3 reads TGTGCCACCAGCAGGGCGGGACAGGGAGGGCAGTACTTC.